Each of the 26 T cell receptor beta chains below was sequenced from the same sample in a study of neurological immune-mediated disorders. TCRdb ran MiXCR on the 5' RACE reads and lists one entry per CDR3 protein. In the table there are fewer than 90,000 distinct CDR3 sequences, approximately 10% of which are singletons. Sequenced input: PBMCs. The receptors here all came from a man between 35 and 55 years old in good health.

The sample holds many counts of this clonotype. The V and J genes are TRBV9 and TRBJ2-5, with TRBD2 matching 9 bases. Unmatched junction bases numbered 9, after V lost 0 bases and J lost 3 bases. CDR1 is SGDLS and CDR2 is YYNGEE in the germline V gene. CDR3 length: 17 amino acids. CDR3 region: CASSVGLAVAYEETQYF. For the CDR3, the DNA is TGTGCCAGCAGCGTAGGACTAGCGGTGGCATATGAAGAGACCCAGTACTTC.

This clonotype was seen many times. The rearrangement joins TRBV7-8 to TRBJ2-3, with D perhaps given as TRBD1 or TRBD2 (6 bases each). Germline values: CDR1 SGHVS, CDR2 FQNEAQ. The CDR3 covers 15 residues. Trimming removed 1 base from V and 2 bases from J, with 10 bases in between. Here the CDR3 reads CASSLGGGTTDTQYF. The CDR3 nucleotides are TGTGCCAGCAGCTTAGGAGGGGGGACCACAGATACGCAGTATTTT. The full variable domain, its missing parts supplied by reference TRBV7-8 and TRBJ2-3, is GAGVSQSPRYKVAKRGQDVALRCDPISGHVSLFWYQQALGQGPEFLTYFQNEAQLDKSGLPSDRFFAERPEGSVSTLKIQRTQQEDSAVYLCASSLGGGTTDTQYFGPGTRLTVL.

This clonotype was observed many times. The CDR3 bases are TGTGCCAGCAGCTTGGAGTACAGAGACAATGAGCAGTTCTTC. As protein: CASSLEYRDNEQFF. This rearrangement joins TRBV11-2 to TRBJ2-1; no definite D call. The CDR3 loop spans 14 amino acids. Germline lookup yields CDR1 SGHAT and CDR2 FQNNGV. V shed 3 bases and J shed 5 bases, with 11 bases lying between them.

Comments on this clonotype: At one of its ends the junction is not consistent with the germline gene, which may arise from a read error. The genes are TRBV3-1 and TRBJ2-7; D ambiguous. This CDR3 has 12 amino acids. The germline CDR1 and CDR2 sequences are LGHDT and YNNKEL (reference sequence). The CDR3 protein is CVSTQASYEQYF. The CDR3 DNA is TGTGTCAGCACCCAGGCGAGCTACGAGCAGTACTTC.

This clonotype was counted at least ten times. The chain joins TRBV5-6 to TRBJ2-5, with TRBD1 matching over 8 bases. Germline V gene lookup returns CDR1 SGHDT and CDR2 YYEEEE. This CDR3 spans 16 amino acids. V shed 1 base and J 4 bases; nucleotides not matched to a gene: 9. The CDR3, as DNA: TGTGCCAGCAGCTTGTGGGCCTCAGGGGGCTCAGAGACCCAGTACTTC. This sequence encodes CASSLWASGGSETQYF. The entire variable domain, with the rest obtained from reference TRBV5-6 and TRBJ2-5, is as follows: DAGVTQSPTHLIKTRGQQVTLRCSPKSGHDTVSWYQQALGQGPQFIFQYYEEEERQRGNFPDRFSGHQFPNYSSELNVNALLLGDSALYLCASSLWASGGSETQYFGPGTRLLVL.

Many counts were recorded for this clonotype. This chain connects TRBV27 to TRBJ1-5, with D tentatively TRBD1 (5 bases). The V gene's germline CDR1 is MNHEY and CDR2 SMNVEV (reference sequence). The CDR3 length is 14 residues. V lost 1 base and J 6 bases, leaving 10 bases between the germline ends. This CDR3 is CASSLLGELQPQHF. CDR3 DNA: TGTGCCAGCAGTTTATTAGGGGAACTTCAGCCCCAGCATTTT.

The chain couples TRBV12-1 to TRBJ2-6. TRBV12-1 is a pseudogene segment. CDR3 size: 18 residues. CDR3 loop: CASTLWLSRFPGANVLTF. The CDR3 coding sequence is TGTGCCAGCACCCTTTGGTTAAGCAGGTTCCCTGGGGCCAACGTCCTGACTTTC.

This clonotype was recorded many times. The chain carries TRBV25-1 and TRBJ1-5; 7 bases align to TRBD1. The ends lost 6 bases at V and 10 bases at J; junction bases unmatched: 15. The germline V gene encodes CDR1 MGHDK and CDR2 SYGVNS. There are 15 residues in the CDR3. CDR3 protein: CASSPTGGRGEPQHF. In nucleotides, the CDR3 is TGTGCCAGCAGCCCCACGGGGGGCAGGGGGGAACCCCAGCATTTT.

This clonotype was seen at least ten times. The J gene is TRBJ2-5, the V gene TRBV3-1; 8 nucleotides agree with TRBD2. Germline-derived CDR1 and CDR2 are LGHDT and YNNKEL (reference sequence). J was trimmed by 7 bases and V by 0 bases; bases with no gene match: 13. The CDR3 contains 17 residues. The CDR3: CASSQEIQTGGRWTQYF. CDR3 DNA sequence: TGTGCCAGCAGCCAAGAGATCCAGACGGGAGGGCGTTGGACCCAGTACTTC.

At least ten counts were recorded for this clonotype. The chain employs TRBV28 and TRBJ2-7, with 14 nucleotides matching TRBD2. Germline V gene data show CDR1 as MDHEN and CDR2 as SYDVKM. Trimming took 5 bases from V and 2 from J; bases not matched to a gene: 8. CDR3 length equals 17 residues. The CDR3, as DNA: TGTGCCAGCAGTCCCCTGACTAGCGGGGGGGTAGCCTACGAGCAGTACTTC. This encodes CASSPLTSGGVAYEQYF.

In its sample, this clonotype was seen many times. The J gene is TRBJ2-7, the V gene TRBV5-1; 7 nucleotides match TRBD1. With V trimmed by 0 bases and J by 3 bases, 3 bases remained unmatched. CDR1 is SGHRS, CDR2 YFSETQ, per germline. The CDR3 sequence is 14 residues long. The CDR3 region has the DNA TGCGCCAGCAGCTTGGGGGACAGAAGCTACGAGCAGTACTTC. It is translated as CASSLGDRSYEQYF.

There are many counts of this clonotype. The rearrangement links TRBV6-5 to TRBJ1-6; D ambiguous. Germline V gene lookup returns CDR1 MNHEY and CDR2 SVGAGI. The CDR3 is 17 amino acids. With 5 bases removed from V and 0 bases from J, the gap between germline ends came to 14 bases. The CDR3 here is CASSPTAQSSYNSPLHF. The CDR3, as DNA: TGTGCCAGCAGTCCTACGGCTCAGAGCTCCTATAATTCACCCCTCCACTTT.

This clonotype was recorded at least ten times. The V call is TRBV7-2, the J call TRBJ2-5; D remains unclear. The V gene's germline CDR1 is SGHTA and CDR2 FQGNSA. The CDR3 totals 11 residues. V lost 4 bases, J lost 7 bases, and 7 bases lay in between. CDR3 loop: CASSSPGTQYF. Here the CDR3 DNA reads TGTGCCAGCAGCTCCCCTGGGACCCAGTACTTC.

Many counts were recorded for this clonotype. The chain combines TRBV12-3 or TRBV12-4 with TRBJ2-2, with 9 bases lining up with TRBD2. After removal of 4 bases from V and 3 bases from J, the junction contained 6 bases not matched to a gene. The CDR3 spans 16 residues. The CDR3 loop is CASSSRLAGDTGELFF. The DNA for the CDR3 is TGTGCCAGCAGTTCTCGATTAGCGGGGGACACCGGGGAGCTGTTTTTT.

This clonotype was detected ten times or more. The gene calls are TRBV20-1 and TRBJ2-3, with D perhaps matching TRBD2 (6 bases). This CDR3 has 15 residues. The V gene lost 0 bases and the J gene lost 5 bases, with 15 bases spanning the gap. Germline lookup yields CDR1 DFQATT and CDR2 SNEGSKA (reference sequence). In nucleotides, the CDR3 is TGCAGTGCTAGAGATTGGGGCGGGGTCCTAGATACGCAGTATTTT. It yields the protein CSARDWGGVLDTQYF.

This clonotype was detected many times. V is TRBV7-2 and J is TRBJ1-4; no reliable D call. V was trimmed by 3 bases and J by 3 bases, leaving 2 bases between them. The CDR3 is 12 residues long. CDR1 is SGHTA and CDR2 is FQGNSA in the germline V gene. In DNA form, the CDR3 reads TGTGCCAGCAGCTTTCCTAATGAAAAACTGTTTTTT. The encoded protein is CASSFPNEKLFF.

In its sample, this clonotype was seen many times. The chain couples TRBV13 to TRBJ2-7; TRBD1 matches at 7 bases. Germline V gene data show CDR1 as PRHDT and CDR2 as FYEKMQ (reference sequence). Trimming cost V 5 bases and J 2 bases; bases outside gene matches: 6. The CDR3 sequence is 14 residues long. CDR3 coding DNA: TGTGCCAGCAGCCGGGGACAGCTAGCCTACGAGCAGTACTTC. It specifies CASSRGQLAYEQYF. The variable domain in full, with the rest retrieved from reference TRBV13 and TRBJ2-7, is AAGVIQSPRHLIKEKRETATLKCYPIPRHDTVYWYQQGPGQDPQFLISFYEKMQSDKGSIPDRFSAQQFSDYHSELNMSSLELGDSALYFCASSRGQLAYEQYFGPGTRLTVT.

This clonotype was counted at least ten times. The rearrangement links TRBV28 to TRBJ2-2; D unresolved. This CDR3 is built from 14 residues. V was cut by 7 bases and J by 6 bases, with 15 bases left in between. The germline V gene has CDR1 MDHEN and CDR2 SYDVKM. Here the CDR3 DNA reads TGTGCCAGCAAGGGTGCAGGTGGAGCCGGGGAGCTGTTTTTT. Amino acids: CASKGAGGAGELFF.

This clonotype was picked up many times. The J gene is TRBJ1-1, the V gene TRBV7-3, with D perhaps matching TRBD1 (6 bases). Looked up from germline, CDR1 is SGHTA and CDR2 is FQGTGA. V gave up 2 bases and J gave up 4 bases, with 29 bases separating them. This CDR3 region has 20 residues. The CDR3 DNA follows: TGTGCCAGCAGCTTATATGGCATGGGGGCTGGGGCAGTCGAGTCCACTGAAGCTTTCTTT. This codes for CASSLYGMGAGAVESTEAFF.

This clonotype was seen more than once but under ten times. The chain employs TRBV5-6 and TRBJ1-6; D is unresolved. Germline assignment: CDR1 SGHDT and CDR2 YYEEEE. The CDR3 sequence is 13 residues long. V lost 0 bases and J lost 10, with 8 bases in between. The CDR3 loop is CASSLAGHSPLHF. CDR3 sequence (DNA): TGTGCCAGCAGCTTGGCCGGCCACTCACCCCTCCACTTT.

The sample holds many counts of this clonotype. The chain uses TRBV21-1 and TRBJ2-7. TRBV21-1 is listed as a pseudogene. The CDR3 has 10 residues. The CDR3 region has the DNA TGTGCCAGCCAGACACTCGAGCAGTACTTC. This gives the protein CASQTLEQYF.

The table lists this clonotype with many counts. This sequence joins TRBV5-6 and TRBJ2-4, with D uncertain. Germline lookup yields CDR1 SGHDT and CDR2 YYEEEE. Trimming removed 0 bases at V and 0 bases at J, with 16 bases between. This CDR3 region has 18 residues. The chain's CDR3 is CASSLGVGRPVAKNIQYF. As DNA, the CDR3 is TGTGCCAGCAGCTTGGGTGTGGGCAGACCTGTAGCCAAAAACATTCAGTACTTC.

This clonotype was detected ten times or more. The genes are TRBV5-1 and TRBJ2-1; maybe TRBD2 (6 bases). The CDR3 spans 13 residues. CDR1 SGHRS and CDR2 YFSETQ come from the germline V gene. V was trimmed by 7 bases and J by 5 bases, leaving 13 bases between them. CDR3 DNA sequence: TGCGCCAGCGCGGCGGGGCCGGACAATGAGCAGTTCTTC. This translates into CASAAGPDNEQFF.

This clonotype has ten or more counts. The chain carries TRBV5-6 and TRBJ2-3; D call uncertain. V lost 2 bases and J 0 bases, leaving 7 bases between the germline ends. The germline V gene has CDR1 SGHDT and CDR2 YYEEEE. The CDR3 loop spans 14 amino acids. CDR3 coding DNA: TGTGCCAGCAGCTTCACGTCTAGCACAGATACGCAGTATTTT. This sequence encodes CASSFTSSTDTQYF.

Turning to this clonotype: This could be a read error, since a much larger clone is one nucleotide away. Given the absence of the conserved phenylalanine or tryptophan at the CDR3 end, a read error is likely. The chain uses TRBV5-1 and TRBJ2-4, with D unresolved. Trimming removed 2 bases at V and 6 bases at J, with 0 bases between. This CDR3 has 10 amino acids. Germline V gene data show CDR1 as SGHRS and CDR2 as YFSETQ. DNA for the CDR3: TGCGCCAGCAGCTTAAACATTCAGTACGTC. Translated: CASSLNIQYV.

This clonotype was detected many times. The rearrangement joins TRBV29-1 to TRBJ2-1, with a possible D match to TRBD2 (7 bases). Germline V lookup: CDR1 SQVTM, CDR2 ANQGSEA. The ends were cut back, 0 bases at V and 10 bases at J, with 19 bases in the middle. The CDR3 is made up of 15 amino acids. DNA for the CDR3: TGCAGCGTTGAAGAAATCAGGGGAGGGGGGTCCGAGCAGTTCTTC. Translated: CSVEEIRGGGSEQFF.